This TCR beta chain was identified during a study of blood T cell repertoires in COVID-19. Study-wide background: Collection of acute and convalescent COVID-19 samples took place in the United States, Italy and Spain. T cells, B-cell-depleted T cells, or PBMCs supplied cDNA or gDNA.

The CDR3 covers 15 residues. The J segment lost 9 bases and the V segment lost 7 bases, leaving 10 bases of the junction unmatched. The germline V gene encodes CDR1 LGHNT and CDR2 FRNRAP. The protocol was immunoSEQ multiplex PCR, while the TCRdb copy is restricted to in-frame clones and leaves out a portion. The data contain 200,000 or so clones, around 88% of them singletons. This clone turned up a few times. Recruitment covered over 20 US areas and drew participants whose ages spanned roughly 18 to 90 years. Participants reported their clinical history, and cohort assignment relied on those reports.

The receptor was isolated from a woman in her 40s with acute COVID-19. Sample: PBMCs or T cells enriched from blood (not recorded which). This chain uses TRBV12-5 with TRBJ1-6; 9 bases align to TRBD1. CDR3 residues: CASAPWTGEGSPLHF. As DNA, the CDR3 is TGTGCTAGTGCCCCTTGGACAGGGGAAGGTTCACCCCTCCACTTT.